This T cell receptor beta chain was sequenced in a study of spatial heterogeneity in lung cancer. Overall study: Among detected sequences, beta-chain ones consistently exceeded alpha-chain ones in number. Each distinct TCR and UMI combination averaged more than ten appearances in raw reads. Study-wide results and caveats: Among blood samples, ubiquitous expanded tumor TCRs appeared more at resection than at follow-up.

TCRdb re-called the 5' RACE reads with MiXCR, one entry per CDR3 protein. The sample lists 40,000 or so distinct CDR3 sequences, around 7.2% occurring once. V gave up 2 bases and J gave up 4 bases, with 15 bases separating them. CDR3 size: 16 residues. Germline V gene lookup returns CDR1 MNHEY and CDR2 SVGAGI. Time point indicated: sample taken at primary tumor resection. This clonotype was recorded at least ten times. The target antigen is unknown. This clonotype was obtained from a male donor with early-stage non-small cell lung cancer. The rearrangement links TRBV6-5 to TRBJ1-3, with D possibly being TRBD1 (6 bases). The source was PBMCs, collected at surgery. CDR3 region: CASSYGTGQAGNTIYF. In DNA form, the CDR3 reads TGTGCCAGCAGTTACGGTACAGGGCAAGCCGGAAACACCATATATTTT.